This T cell receptor beta chain comes out of a study of a mutant IDH1 vaccine in newly diagnosed glioma. Whole-study context: Those enrolled had earlier been treated with radiotherapy, temozolomide, or both, mostly both.

Here immunoSEQ multiplex PCR was the method, and the copy in TCRdb shows in-frame clones only, minus some. In the table there are 52,000 or so clones, 82% of which are singletons. CDR3 length: 10 amino acids. From germline, CDR1 is SNHLY and CDR2 FYNNEI. With 6 bases removed from V and 4 bases from J, the gap between germline ends came to 2 bases. With respect to this clone: Its antigen remains unidentified.

Time point denoted: week 5, during vaccination. Vaccination used 300 ug of mutant IDH1 20-mer peptide per dose, with topical imiquimod. Astrocytomas that were new, WHO grade 3 or 4, IDH1-mutant and ATRX-lost were present in the donors. Findings and limits, study-wide: The occurrence of vaccine-induced immune responses was seen in around 92% of patients. Pseudoprogression seemingly bore no relation to changes in top peripheral T cell clonotypes.

The V gene is TRBV2, the J gene TRBJ2-3; D uncertain. The specimen comprised PBMCs, sampled from a glioma patient whose treatment included an IDH1 peptide vaccine. The receptor was derived from a woman aged 18-29 years with glioma. Some clones in this sample may be carry-over from other donors' samples. The CDR3 coding sequence is TGTGCCAGCAGGGCAGATACGCAGTATTTT. This sequence encodes CASRADTQYF.